The next 8 T cell receptor beta chains were all read from a single sample in a study of OX40 agonist ivuxolimab in advanced cancers. Sequencing was performed with immunoSEQ multiplex PCR; in TCRdb, only in-frame clones are kept and a portion is missing. The table lists about 60,000 clones, 80% to 90% of them singletons. Sequencing used CD4+ or CD8+ T cells sorted from blood, obtained in a trial of the OX40 agonist ivuxolimab. The receptors were sampled from an adult with an advanced solid tumor such as melanoma, head and neck, liver or kidney cancer.

The gene calls are TRBV10-1 and TRBJ2-6; D is undetermined. The V gene's germline CDR1 is WNHNN and CDR2 SYGVQD (reference sequence). V lost 9 bases and J lost 4, with 10 bases in between. This CDR3 comprises 13 residues. The CDR3 DNA reads TGCGCCAGAGCCAAGACAGGGGCCAACGTCCTGACTTTC. Translated: CARAKTGANVLTF.

The chain employs TRBV5-4 and TRBJ2-3; TRBD2 aligns across 8 bases. CDR1 and CDR2 (germline): SGHNT, YYREEE (reference sequence). The CDR3 covers 15 residues. V lost 4 bases to trimming and J lost 1 base; unmatched junction nucleotides: 5. This CDR3 reads CASSPGGVGTDTQYF. The CDR3 DNA sequence: TGTGCCAGCAGCCCGGGGGGGGTTGGCACAGATACGCAGTATTTT.

This chain connects TRBV6-1 to TRBJ2-7, with unresolved D. Germline CDR1 reads MNHNS; CDR2 reads SASEGT. The CDR3 is made up of 14 amino acids. Trimming cost V 4 bases and J 2 bases, with 12 bases left between them. CDR3 sequence: CASSGQRTPYEQYF. Here the CDR3 DNA reads TGTGCCAGCAGTGGGCAACGGACCCCCTACGAGCAGTACTTC.

The chain joins TRBV7-2 to TRBJ2-5, with a weak D call TRBD1 (5 bases). V lost 1 base, J lost 5 bases, and 11 bases lay in between. The CDR3 is 14 amino acids. Per germline, CDR1 SGHTA and CDR2 FQGNSA. For the CDR3, the DNA is TGTGCCAGCAGCTTAGATAGGGGCACGGAGACCCAGTACTTC. Amino acid sequence: CASSLDRGTETQYF.

The CDR3 reads CASSPSQGRVAFF. In DNA form, the CDR3 reads TGTGCCAGCAGTCCATCTCAGGGAAGAGTAGCTTTCTTT. V gene TRBV6-5 combines with J gene TRBJ1-1; perhaps TRBD1 as D (5 bases). The germline gives CDR1 MNHEY, CDR2 SVGAGI. This CDR3 comprises 13 residues. The V end lost 5 bases, the J end lost 10 bases, and 17 bases lay between the germline ends.

V and J are TRBV7-6 and TRBJ2-5; 8 positions agree with TRBD1. Germline V lookup: CDR1 SGHVS, CDR2 FNYEAQ. The CDR3 totals 15 residues. Losses at the gene ends were 0 bases for V and 2 bases for J; bases not matched to a gene: 2. This chain's CDR3 is CASSLAGQAQETQYF. CDR3 coding DNA: TGTGCCAGCAGCTTAGCGGGACAGGCACAAGAGACCCAGTACTTC.

The chain employs TRBV7-2 and TRBJ1-2, with 10 bases lining up with TRBD1. CDR1 is SGHTA, CDR2 FQGNSA, per germline. The CDR3 runs 16 residues. J lost 8 bases, V lost 7 bases, and 16 bases had no gene match. The CDR3 nucleotides are TGTGCCAGCACGCTAACCCCGGGACAGGGGTCTCGGGGCTACACCTTC. Protein product: CASTLTPGQGSRGYTF. Filled out from reference TRBV7-2 and TRBJ1-2, the complete variable domain reads GAGVSQSPSNKVTEKGKDVELRCDPISGHTALYWYRQSLGQGLEFLIYFQGNSAPDKSGLPSDRFSAERTGGSVSTLTIQRTQQEDSAVYLCASTLTPGQGSRGYTFGSGTRLTVV.

This chain links TRBV6-6 with TRBJ2-3; no definite D call. V was clipped by 6 bases and J by 6 bases, with 19 bases between them. Germline V gives CDR1 MNHNY, CDR2 SVGAGI (reference sequence). The length of the CDR3 is 15 residues. CDR3 bases: TGTGCCAGCAGCTTACAGAGGCTACCCCTCGATACGCAGTATTTT. Encoded protein: CASSLQRLPLDTQYF.